The 20 T cell receptor beta chains below come from one sample, sequenced in a study of T cell changes during pregnancy in multiple sclerosis. Sequencing was performed with immunoSEQ multiplex PCR; in TCRdb, only in-frame clones are kept and a portion is missing. This table holds just over 50,000 clones, approximately 90% found once. The sample was CD4+ T cells from peripheral blood mononuclear cells, taken after pregnancy. The receptors come from a female donor with multiple sclerosis, enrolled in a pregnancy study.

The CDR3 bases are TGTGCCAGCAGCTCCCCATCAGGGACCCAGTACTTC. Protein: CASSSPSGTQYF. The chain joins TRBV7-2 to TRBJ2-5; D ambiguous. V lost 4 bases, J lost 7 bases, and 10 bases lay in between. Looked up from germline, CDR1 is SGHTA and CDR2 is FQGNSA. CDR3 length: 12 residues.

The J gene is TRBJ2-7, the V gene TRBV14; 11 positions match TRBD2. The germline V gene encodes CDR1 SGHDN and CDR2 FVKESK. CDR3 length: 16 residues. The trim removed 4 bases at V and 3 bases at J, leaving 8 bases unmatched. The CDR3 region is CASSPLTSGKDYEQYF. CDR3 bases: TGTGCCAGCAGCCCTCTGACTAGCGGGAAGGACTACGAGCAGTACTTC.

This clone was seen a handful of times. The genes are TRBV2 and TRBJ1-4, with D maybe TRBD1 (5 bases). The CDR3 is made up of 15 amino acids. V lost 2 bases to trimming and J lost 7 bases, with 14 bases between them. The germline gives CDR1 SNHLY, CDR2 FYNNEI. CDR3 sequence (DNA): TGTGCCAGCAGTGAATGGCCCCCGGGGGTTGAAAAACTGTTTTTT. Its protein is CASSEWPPGVEKLFF.

This sequence joins TRBV5-1 and TRBJ2-2; TRBD2 aligns across 11 bases. The CDR3 spans 18 residues. Trimming removed 4 bases from V and 1 base from J; junction bases left unmatched: 9. Germline assignment: CDR1 SGHRS and CDR2 YFSETQ. The CDR3 loop reads CASSTLPGTSGNTGELFF. CDR3 sequence (DNA): TGCGCCAGCAGCACGCTCCCGGGGACTAGCGGGAACACCGGGGAGCTGTTTTTT.

This clone was found a few times. The genes are TRBV6-5 and TRBJ1-1; tentative D call: TRBD1 (5 bases). Trimming pared 5 bases from V and 2 bases from J, leaving 15 bases between. Germline V gene lookup returns CDR1 MNHEY and CDR2 SVGAGI. The CDR3 is 15 residues long. The DNA for the CDR3 is TGTGCCAGCAGTCAAATAGGACACTTAAACACTGAAGCTTTCTTT. Translation: CASSQIGHLNTEAFF.

This chain joins TRBV19 and TRBJ1-2; TRBD1 agrees at 8 bases. V gave up 5 bases and J gave up 6 bases; unmatched junction bases: 11. CDR3 length: 15 amino acids. Germline V CDR1 and CDR2: LNHDA, SQIVND (reference sequence). CDR3 amino acids: CASSASGGWVDGYTF. The CDR3 nucleotides read TGTGCCAGTAGTGCCTCAGGGGGCTGGGTTGATGGCTACACCTTC.

The V call is TRBV11-2, the J call TRBJ1-1; D is unresolved. This CDR3 spans 13 amino acids. Trimming shortened V by 1 base and J by 1 base, and 4 bases separated the two germline ends. From germline, CDR1 is SGHAT and CDR2 FQNNGV. The CDR3 DNA sequence: TGTGCCAGCAGCTTAGGGCAGAACACTGAAGCTTTCTTT. Its protein is CASSLGQNTEAFF.

In its sample, this clone is medium-sized. This chain links TRBV4-3 with TRBJ2-1, with 7 bases aligning to TRBD2. The V gene end was trimmed by 0 bases and the J gene end by 4 bases; junction bases not matched to a gene: 6. This CDR3 contains 16 residues. Germline V gene data show CDR1 as LGHNA and CDR2 as YSLEER. CDR3 nucleotides: TGCGCCAGCAGCCAAGATCCGGGGGAGGGATACAATGAGCAGTTCTTC. It codes for CASSQDPGEGYNEQFF.

CDR3 sequence: CASSPPVGGLGGYTF. For the CDR3, the DNA is TGTGCCAGCTCACCACCGGTTGGGGGCCTAGGAGGCTACACCTTC. The rearrangement uses TRBV18 and TRBJ1-2, with D possibly being TRBD1 (6 bases). V lost 0 bases and J 8 bases, leaving 16 bases between the germline ends. The CDR3 consists of 15 residues. CDR1 and CDR2 from the germline V gene are KGHSH and LQKENI.

The chain has TRBV28 and TRBJ2-1; D may be TRBD2 (6 bases). V gave up 2 bases and J gave up 4 bases, with 12 bases separating them. CDR3 length: 15 amino acids. Germline V gives CDR1 MDHEN, CDR2 SYDVKM. The CDR3 loop is CASSLRLAQYNEQFF. The CDR3 DNA reads TGTGCCAGCAGTTTAAGGCTAGCGCAATACAATGAGCAGTTCTTC.

The rearrangement links TRBV11-2 to TRBJ2-2, with 7 bases that match TRBD2. V shed 5 bases, J shed 5 bases, and the junction held 8 bases outside the gene matches. The CDR3 has 15 residues. From germline, CDR1 is SGHAT and CDR2 FQNNGV. For the CDR3, the DNA is TGTGCCAGCAGCCTAGCGGAAACGGGAACCGGGGAGCTGTTTTTT. It encodes CASSLAETGTGELFF.

The chain has TRBV7-9 and TRBJ1-4, with 11 bases that match TRBD1. Germline-derived CDR1 and CDR2 are SEHNR and FQNEAQ (reference sequence). With 4 bases clipped from V and 1 base from J, the junction kept 5 bases outside the gene matches. CDR3 length: 17 residues. In nucleotides, the CDR3 is TGTGCCAGCAGCTCGGACAGGGGGCGGGGAACTAATGAAAAACTGTTTTTT. This codes for CASSSDRGRGTNEKLFF.

V is TRBV11-2 and J is TRBJ2-6; TRBD1 aligns across 12 bases. The CDR3 is 17 amino acids. Trimming removed 4 bases from V and 0 bases from J; junction bases left unmatched: 1. Germline V lookup: CDR1 SGHAT, CDR2 FQNNGV. CDR3 sequence reads: CASSWGQGASGANVLTF. CDR3 nucleotides: TGTGCCAGCAGCTGGGGACAGGGGGCCTCTGGGGCCAACGTCCTGACTTTC.

J is TRBJ2-1 and V is TRBV2, with 12 bases matching TRBD2. The CDR3 is made up of 14 amino acids. Germline lookup yields CDR1 SNHLY and CDR2 FYNNEI. The J segment lost 5 bases and the V segment lost 8 bases, leaving 4 bases of the junction unmatched. The CDR3 loop is CASGLAGFNNEQFF. In DNA form, the CDR3 reads TGTGCCAGCGGACTAGCGGGGTTTAACAATGAGCAGTTCTTC.

This chain uses TRBV5-4 with TRBJ2-1; 15 bases match TRBD2. Germline V gene sequence: CDR1 SGHNT, CDR2 YYREEE (reference sequence). V shed 0 bases and J 2 bases; nucleotides not matched to a gene: 6. This CDR3 spans 19 amino acids. As DNA, the CDR3 is TGTGCCAGCAGCTTGGCCTTAGGACTAGCGGGAGGGGCCTACAATGAGCAGTTCTTC. Translating gives CASSLALGLAGGAYNEQFF.

The chain links TRBV5-4 to TRBJ2-3; perhaps TRBD2 as D (6 bases). The CDR3 covers 14 residues. From germline, CDR1 is SGHNT and CDR2 YYREEE (reference sequence). V dropped 1 base and J dropped 4 bases, with 10 bases sitting between them. The CDR3 loop reads CASSLTSRADTQYF. The CDR3 DNA reads TGTGCCAGCAGCTTGACTAGCAGGGCAGATACGCAGTATTTT. The entire variable domain, with the rest obtained from reference TRBV5-4 and TRBJ2-3, is as follows: ETGVTQSPTHLIKTRGQQVTLRCSSQSGHNTVSWYQQALGQGPQFIFQYYREEENGRGNFPPRFSGLQFPNYSSELNVNALELDDSALYLCASSLTSRADTQYFGPGTRLTVL.

The J gene is TRBJ1-4, the V gene TRBV2; a possible D gene is TRBD1 (6 bases). V was pared by 2 bases and J by 7 bases, with 14 bases between. Germline V gives CDR1 SNHLY, CDR2 FYNNEI. The length of the CDR3 is 15 residues. CDR3 coding DNA: TGTGCCAGCAGTGAACAGGATAGGGGGGGTGAAAAACTGTTTTTT. Residues: CASSEQDRGGEKLFF.

This rearrangement joins TRBV28 to TRBJ1-1; 9 bases fit TRBD1. The V gene end was trimmed by 2 bases and the J gene end by 7 bases; junction bases not matched to a gene: 2. Germline lookup yields CDR1 MDHEN and CDR2 SYDVKM. The CDR3 runs to 13 residues. The CDR3 sequence is CASSLRQGGEAFF. The CDR3 region has the DNA TGTGCCAGCAGTTTAAGACAGGGGGGTGAAGCTTTCTTT.

This sequence joins TRBV7-9 and TRBJ1-4; D remains ambiguous. CDR1 and CDR2 (germline): SEHNR, FQNEAQ (reference sequence). V lost 7 bases and J 8 bases, leaving 8 bases between the germline ends. The CDR3 covers 11 residues. The CDR3 is CASTAGEKLFF. The CDR3 DNA follows: TGTGCCAGCACGGCGGGCGAAAAACTGTTTTTT.

The rearrangement joins TRBV18 to TRBJ1-4; the D gene is possibly TRBD1 (5 bases). Trimming took 6 bases from V and 7 from J, leaving 12 bases between them. CDR3 length: 13 residues. Germline V CDR1 and CDR2: KGHSH, LQKENI. CDR3 region: CASSDTYGEKLFF. CDR3 DNA sequence: TGTGCCAGCTCGGACACTTACGGTGAAAAACTGTTTTTT. Together with reference TRBV18 and TRBJ1-4, the CDR3 gives the full variable domain: NAGVMQNPRHLVRRRGQEARLRCSPMKGHSHVYWYRQLPEEGLKFMVYLQKENIIDESGMPKERFSAEFPKEGPSILRIQQVVRGDSAAYFCASSDTYGEKLFFGSGTQLSVL.